These 20 T cell receptor beta chains were sequenced from one sample in a study of identifying expanded T cells in peripheral blood. The method was immunoSEQ multiplex PCR; TCRdb's version includes in-frame clones alone and lacks a portion of them. The sample holds around 85,000 clones, 89% seen once. The source material was blood. Every receptor here comes from a person aged 18 to 70 in good health.

This sequence joins TRBV18 and TRBJ1-1, with TRBD1 as a possible D gene (6 bases). Per germline, CDR1 KGHSH and CDR2 LQKENI. The CDR3 covers 14 residues. The germline V and J ends were trimmed by 5 bases and 2 bases, with 12 bases remaining between them. CDR3: CASSLDRLNTEAFF. Written as DNA, the CDR3 is TGTGCCAGCTCATTGGACAGACTAAACACTGAAGCTTTCTTT.

In its sample, this clone was seen once. The gene calls are TRBV19 and TRBJ2-7; D is ambiguous. Trimming stripped 2 bases from V and 1 base from J, with 9 bases between. The CDR3 loop spans 14 amino acids. The germline CDR1 and CDR2 sequences are LNHDA and SQIVND (reference sequence). CDR3 sequence: CASSITHSSYEQYF. CDR3 nucleotide sequence: TGTGCCAGTAGTATAACTCATAGTTCCTACGAGCAGTACTTC.

The V call is TRBV5-4, the J call TRBJ2-7; 7 bases are shared with TRBD1. The CDR3 totals 15 residues. CDR1 SGHNT and CDR2 YYREEE come from the germline V gene (reference sequence). V was pared by 3 bases and J by 3 bases, with 9 bases of the junction left unmatched. The CDR3 DNA sequence: TGTGCCAGCAGCTCCGGACAGGCCTTTGTCTACGAGCAGTACTTC. Translation gives CASSSGQAFVYEQYF. Together with reference TRBV5-4 and TRBJ2-7, the CDR3 gives the full variable domain: ETGVTQSPTHLIKTRGQQVTLRCSSQSGHNTVSWYQQALGQGPQFIFQYYREEENGRGNFPPRFSGLQFPNYSSELNVNALELDDSALYLCASSSGQAFVYEQYFGPGTRLTVT.

On this clone: It is unclear where the CDR3 begins or ends on the DNA, so no DNA is shown, and the CDR3 is as TCRdb lists it. The chain couples TRBV27 to TRBJ2-1; TRBD2 reflects the table's D call only, with no check against the DNA. The CDR3 spans 18 residues, counting both ends. Germline loops: CDR1 MNHEY, CDR2 SMNVEV (reference sequence). CDR3 amino acids: CASSSGQGRGGSYNEQFF.

V and J are TRBV5-1 and TRBJ1-1; TRBD1 is a possible D gene (5 bases). V gave up 4 bases and J gave up 5 bases, with 18 bases separating them. The CDR3 sequence is 15 residues long. Looked up from germline, CDR1 is SGHRS and CDR2 is YFSETQ. CDR3 in DNA: TGCGCCAGCAGCCCGGGGCGGGGGGTACAGACTGAAGCTTTCTTT. Amino acids: CASSPGRGVQTEAFF.

J is TRBJ2-5 and V is TRBV14; the D is unclear. CDR1 and CDR2 (germline): SGHDN, FVKESK. The CDR3 covers 11 residues. Trimming removed 4 bases from V and 7 bases from J, with 7 bases in between. Here the CDR3 DNA reads TGTGCCAGCAGCCTAGGCGGGACCCAGTACTTC. Translating it yields CASSLGGTQYF.

This chain uses TRBV19 with TRBJ1-6, with 9 bases identical to TRBD1. In germline, CDR1 is LNHDA, CDR2 SQIVND (reference sequence). V was clipped by 3 bases and J by 3 bases; unmatched bases: 3. The CDR3 covers 16 residues. This CDR3 reads CASSMGTGNYNSPLHF. Written as DNA, the CDR3 is TGTGCCAGTAGTATGGGGACAGGGAACTATAATTCACCCCTCCACTTT.

CDR3 region: CASSPDREETQYF. CDR3 sequence (DNA): TGTGCCAGTAGTCCGGACAGGGAAGAGACCCAGTACTTC. This chain joins TRBV19 and TRBJ2-5; TRBD1 matches at 8 bases. The germline V gene has CDR1 LNHDA and CDR2 SQIVND (reference sequence). This CDR3 has 13 residues. Trimming removed 5 bases from V and 3 bases from J; junction bases left unmatched: 2.

The chain is built from TRBV7-2 and TRBJ2-5; 8 bases fit TRBD1. The J call may not be correct, given that the DNA end is closer to TRBJ2-7. CDR1 and CDR2 from the germline V gene are SGHTA and FQGNSA. The length of the CDR3 is 14 residues. The CDR3 sequence: CASSRRGQDYEQYF. The CDR3 nucleotides are TGTGCCAGCAGCCGCAGGGGGCAAGACTACGAGCAGTACTTC.

V is TRBV28 and J is TRBJ2-7, with D perhaps matching TRBD2 (5 bases). V lost 6 bases and J 2 bases, leaving 23 bases between the germline ends. The V gene's germline CDR1 is MDHEN and CDR2 SYDVKM. The length of the CDR3 is 17 residues. CDR3 nucleotides: TGTGCCAGCAGAGCCGAGGGCCGCCTTCTCCGGGCCTACGAGCAGTACTTC. This codes for CASRAEGRLLRAYEQYF.

The chain joins TRBV7-2 to TRBJ2-1; TRBD2 might be the D (7 bases). The V gene's germline CDR1 is SGHTA and CDR2 FQGNSA. Between the trimmed V and J ends, which lost 5 bases and 4 bases, there was a span of 15 bases. This CDR3 is built from 15 residues. CDR3 region: CASSGGGGGYNEQFF. The CDR3 DNA follows: TGTGCCAGCAGCGGAGGGGGGGGTGGTTACAATGAGCAGTTCTTC.

In this sample, this clone turned up a few times. The gene calls are TRBV6-6 and TRBJ1-6, with a possible D match to TRBD1 (5 bases). CDR3 size: 16 residues. V was pared by 2 bases and J by 8 bases, with 16 bases between. CDR1 MNHNY and CDR2 SVGAGI come from the germline V gene (reference sequence). CDR3 DNA sequence: TGTGCCAGCAGTTACGCCCCTGGGGACGGATATTCACCCCTCCACTTT. Amino acid sequence: CASSYAPGDGYSPLHF.

The chain combines TRBV28 with TRBJ2-1, with a weak D call TRBD2 (5 bases). In germline, CDR1 is MDHEN, CDR2 SYDVKM. CDR3 length equals 19 residues. Trimming removed 7 bases at V and 3 bases at J, with 28 bases between. The CDR3 here is CASTPKGVVQQRNYNEQFF. The CDR3 DNA is TGTGCCAGCACCCCAAAGGGCGTGGTTCAACAGCGGAACTACAATGAGCAGTTCTTC.

The chain has TRBV27 and TRBJ1-1, with D perhaps matching TRBD1 (5 bases). Looked up from germline, CDR1 is MNHEY and CDR2 is SMNVEV (reference sequence). V was clipped by 5 bases and J by 10 bases, with 11 bases between them. The CDR3 runs to 11 residues. The CDR3 DNA reads TGTGCCAGCAGTGCGGCAGGGATAGCTTTCTTT. Protein sequence: CASSAAGIAFF.

The CDR3 DNA follows: TGTGCCAGCAGCCAAGTGCAGGGGGCTCTCTACGAGCAGTACTTC. It translates to CASSQVQGALYEQYF. This sequence joins TRBV4-2 and TRBJ2-7; 8 bases fit TRBD1. This CDR3 comprises 15 residues. Losses at the gene ends were 1 base for V and 3 bases for J; bases not matched to a gene: 5. Germline CDR1 reads LGHNA; CDR2 reads YNFKEQ.

The chain has TRBV15 and TRBJ1-2, with TRBD1 as a possible D gene (5 bases). V lost 3 bases and J lost 4, with 18 bases in between. Germline loops: CDR1 LNHNV, CDR2 YYDKDF (reference sequence). The CDR3 contains 16 residues. The CDR3 loop is CATSSGDWGDSYGYTF. CDR3 DNA sequence: TGTGCCACCAGCAGCGGCGATTGGGGGGACTCCTATGGCTACACCTTC. Filled out from reference TRBV15 and TRBJ1-2, the complete variable domain reads DAMVIQNPRYQVTQFGKPVTLSCSQTLNHNVMYWYQQKSSQAPKLLFHYYDKDFNNEADTPDNFQSRRPNTSFCFLDIRSPGLGDTAMYLCATSSGDWGDSYGYTFGSGTRLTVV.

This clone was detected once. CDR3 sequence (DNA): TGTGCCAGCAGCAAAGATGCTAGCGGGAGCTATGAGCAGTTCTTC. This encodes CASSKDASGSYEQFF. The V gene is TRBV7-8, the J gene TRBJ2-1, with 10 bases fitting TRBD2. The germline V gene has CDR1 SGHVS and CDR2 FQNEAQ. The CDR3 is 15 amino acids. J was trimmed by 8 bases and V by 5 bases; bases with no gene match: 9.

This clone was observed once. The gene calls are TRBV9 and TRBJ2-1, with 8 positions matching TRBD1. V was clipped by 2 bases and J by 8 bases; unmatched bases: 3. Germline CDR1 reads SGDLS; CDR2 reads YYNGEE. This CDR3 comprises 13 residues. CDR3 loop: CASSVTGGDEQFF. CDR3 bases: TGTGCCAGCAGCGTCACAGGGGGTGATGAGCAGTTCTTC.

The genes are TRBV29-1 and TRBJ2-5, with no clear D. CDR1 is SQVTM, CDR2 ANQGSEA, per germline. With 4 bases removed from V and 2 bases from J, the gap between germline ends came to 8 bases. The CDR3 is made up of 12 amino acids. The CDR3 region is CSVVVGQETQYF. The CDR3 DNA reads as TGCAGCGTTGTTGTAGGACAAGAGACCCAGTACTTC.

The chain links TRBV19 to TRBJ2-7, with 7 bases aligning to TRBD1. After removal of 9 bases from V and 4 bases from J, the junction contained 12 bases not matched to a gene. CDR3 length: 14 residues. CDR1 is LNHDA, CDR2 SQIVND, per germline (reference sequence). CDR3: CARMVTGTVYEQYF. The CDR3 DNA is TGTGCCAGGATGGTTACCGGGACAGTTTACGAGCAGTACTTC. The complete variable domain, with remaining parts taken from reference TRBV19 and TRBJ2-7, reads DGGITQSPKYLFRKEGQNVTLSCEQNLNHDAMYWYRQDPGQGLRLIYYSQIVNDFQKGDIAEGYSVSREKKESFPLTVTSAQKNPTAFYLCARMVTGTVYEQYFGPGTRLTVT.